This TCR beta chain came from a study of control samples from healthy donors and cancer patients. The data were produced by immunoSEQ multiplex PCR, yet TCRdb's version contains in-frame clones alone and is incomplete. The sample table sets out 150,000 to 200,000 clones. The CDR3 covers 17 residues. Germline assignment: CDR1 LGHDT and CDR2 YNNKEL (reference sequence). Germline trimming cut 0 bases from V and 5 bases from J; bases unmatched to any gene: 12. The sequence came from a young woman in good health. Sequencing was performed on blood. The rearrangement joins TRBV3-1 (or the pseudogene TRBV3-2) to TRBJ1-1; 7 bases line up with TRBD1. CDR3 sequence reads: CASSQEYGAGGWTEAFF. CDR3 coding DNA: TGTGCCAGCAGCCAAGAATATGGCGCAGGGGGATGGACTGAAGCTTTCTTT.